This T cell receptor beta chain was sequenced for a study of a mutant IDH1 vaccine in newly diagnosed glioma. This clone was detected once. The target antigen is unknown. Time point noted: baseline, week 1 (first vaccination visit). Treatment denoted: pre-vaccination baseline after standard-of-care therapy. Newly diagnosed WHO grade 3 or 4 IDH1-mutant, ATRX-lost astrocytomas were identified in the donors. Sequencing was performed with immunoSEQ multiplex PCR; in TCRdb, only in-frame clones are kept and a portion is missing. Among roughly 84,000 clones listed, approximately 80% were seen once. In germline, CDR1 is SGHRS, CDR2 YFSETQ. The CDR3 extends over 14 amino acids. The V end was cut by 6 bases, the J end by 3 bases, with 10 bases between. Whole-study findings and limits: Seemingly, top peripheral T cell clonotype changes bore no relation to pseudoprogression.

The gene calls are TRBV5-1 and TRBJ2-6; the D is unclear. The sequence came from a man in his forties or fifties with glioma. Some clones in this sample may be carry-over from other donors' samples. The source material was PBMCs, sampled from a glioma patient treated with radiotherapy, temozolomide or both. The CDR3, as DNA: TGCGCCAGCACTATGGATTATGGGGCCAACGTCCTGACTTTC. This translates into CASTMDYGANVLTF.